A selection of T cell receptor beta chains follows, all from one sample in a study of CD8 T cells in ankylosing spondylitis. In TCRdb, the 5' RACE reads were re-called with MiXCR into one record per CDR3 protein. The sample shows 250,000 to 350,000 distinct CDR3 sequences, 20% of them seen only once. The sequenced material came from blood, either unsorted or a sorted T cell fraction (not recorded which). All receptors come from a male donor with ankylosing spondylitis or in good health (not recorded which). Both conserved end residues are part of each CDR3. D genes are given only for firm matches. Only part of the rows carry a size: once, few, many, or a class if the clone is expanded.

j_gene: TRBJ2-1
v_gene: TRBV6-1
d_gene: TRBD2
abundance: few
CDR3nt: TGTGCCAGCAGTCCGCCGCGGGGGGGCTCCTACAATGAGCAGTTCTTC
CDR3aa: CASSPPRGGSYNEQFF

j_gene: TRBJ2-1
v_gene: TRBV29-1
d_gene: TRBD1
abundance: few
CDR3nt: TGCAGCGTTGCCCTCATAACAGGGGAAAGCTCCTACAATGAGCAGTTCTTC
CDR3aa: CSVALITGESSYNEQFF

j_gene: TRBJ1-2
v_gene: TRBV6-1
d_gene: NA
abundance: few
CDR3nt: TGTGCCAGCGGGGCCGAGCCGAAGGGTGGCTACACCTTC
CDR3aa: CASGAEPKGGYTF

j_gene: TRBJ2-3
v_gene: TRBV29-1
d_gene: TRBD1
abundance: NA
CDR3nt: TGCAGCGTGGCCAGGACAGGGCGAGATACGCAGTATTTT
CDR3aa: CSVARTGRDTQYF

j_gene: TRBJ2-2
v_gene: TRBV7-3
d_gene: TRBD1
abundance: few
CDR3nt: TGTGCCAGCAGCTTAACAGGACAGGGGTCCGGGGAGCTGTTTTTT
CDR3aa: CASSLTGQGSGELFF

j_gene: TRBJ1-1
v_gene: TRBV7-9
d_gene: NA
abundance: NA
CDR3nt: TGTGCCAGCAGCTTAGCCCCGGTGGGGGGCGCTGCTTTCTTT
CDR3aa: CASSLAPVGGAAFF

j_gene: TRBJ2-3
v_gene: TRBV20-1
d_gene: TRBD1
abundance: few
CDR3nt: TGCAGTGCTAGAGCAGGGGGAAACACAGATACGCAGTATTTT
CDR3aa: CSARAGGNTDTQYF

j_gene: TRBJ2-1
v_gene: TRBV10-3
d_gene: NA
abundance: many
CDR3nt: TGTGCCATCGCCCAAGACTTGAGCTCCTACAATGAGCAGTTCTTC
CDR3aa: CAIAQDLSSYNEQFF

j_gene: TRBJ2-3
v_gene: TRBV5-1
d_gene: NA
abundance: NA
CDR3nt: TGCGCCAGCAGTAAGGCAGACACAGATACGCAGTATTTT
CDR3aa: CASSKADTDTQYF

j_gene: TRBJ1-1
v_gene: TRBV5-1
d_gene: TRBD1
abundance: NA
CDR3nt: TGCGCCAGCAGCTTGGAAGGGACAGGGGAAGCTTTCTTT
CDR3aa: CASSLEGTGEAFF

j_gene: TRBJ2-5
v_gene: TRBV28
d_gene: NA
abundance: many
CDR3nt: TGTGCCAGCAGTTCTACCCTGGAGACCCAGTACTTC
CDR3aa: CASSSTLETQYF

j_gene: TRBJ1-4
v_gene: TRBV6-1
d_gene: NA
abundance: NA
CDR3nt: TGTGCCAGCACCGGGGGGGGCCTTAATGAAAAACTGTTTTTT
CDR3aa: CASTGGGLNEKLFF

j_gene: TRBJ1-1
v_gene: TRBV5-1
d_gene: TRBD1
abundance: few
CDR3nt: TGCGCCAGCAGCTTGGATTGGACAGGGGCGGGGAACACTGAAGCTTTCTTT
CDR3aa: CASSLDWTGAGNTEAFF

j_gene: TRBJ1-2
v_gene: TRBV5-4
d_gene: NA
abundance: many
CDR3nt: TGTGCCAGCAGCTACGGAGGAGCTAACTATGGCTACACCTTC
CDR3aa: CASSYGGANYGYTF

j_gene: TRBJ1-1
v_gene: TRBV3-1
d_gene: NA
abundance: NA
CDR3nt: TGTGCCAGCAGCCAAGCAGAGGCGGGTCCGCACACTGAAGCTTTCTTT
CDR3aa: CASSQAEAGPHTEAFF

j_gene: TRBJ1-5
v_gene: TRBV2
d_gene: TRBD1
abundance: NA
CDR3nt: TGTGCCAGCAGTCCGGACAGGGCCGCTCAGCCCCAGCATTTT
CDR3aa: CASSPDRAAQPQHF

j_gene: TRBJ2-3
v_gene: TRBV7-3
d_gene: NA
abundance: NA
CDR3nt: TGTGCCAGCAGCCAATCTAGAAGCACAGATACGCAGTATTTT
CDR3aa: CASSQSRSTDTQYF

j_gene: TRBJ2-2
v_gene: TRBV27
d_gene: NA
abundance: NA
CDR3nt: TGTGCCAGCAGCCTCTCCCCGGTTAACGCCGGGGAGCTGTTTTTT
CDR3aa: CASSLSPVNAGELFF

j_gene: TRBJ2-1
v_gene: TRBV6-5
d_gene: NA
abundance: many
CDR3nt: TGTGCCAGCCGTACTCTTACTAGTTCCTACAATGAGCAGTTCTTC
CDR3aa: CASRTLTSSYNEQFF

j_gene: TRBJ2-3
v_gene: TRBV29-1
d_gene: TRBD2
abundance: NA
CDR3nt: TGCAGCGTTGTTTCAAGCGGGAGGGGTGATACGCAGTATTTT
CDR3aa: CSVVSSGRGDTQYF

j_gene: TRBJ2-1
v_gene: TRBV20-1
d_gene: NA
abundance: many
CDR3nt: TGCAGTGCTTGCGGGGCTGGAGCCTACAATGAGCAGTTCTTC
CDR3aa: CSACGAGAYNEQFF

j_gene: TRBJ1-4
v_gene: TRBV5-1
d_gene: NA
abundance: few
CDR3nt: TGCGCCAGCAGCTTGGAGGGCGGCCCATCGGAAAAACTGTTTTTT
CDR3aa: CASSLEGGPSEKLFF

j_gene: TRBJ2-3
v_gene: TRBV28
d_gene: NA
abundance: NA
CDR3nt: TGTGCCAGCAGTCATAGCGGAACACGCACAGATACGCAGTATTTT
CDR3aa: CASSHSGTRTDTQYF

j_gene: TRBJ1-1
v_gene: TRBV6-1
d_gene: NA
abundance: few
CDR3nt: TGTGCCAGCAGTCCCAGGGTGGAGAACACTGAAGCTTTCTTT
CDR3aa: CASSPRVENTEAFF

j_gene: TRBJ1-1
v_gene: TRBV10-3
d_gene: NA
abundance: few
CDR3nt: TGTGCCATCAGTGTCAGGGCAGGCGATGGCACTGAAGCTTTCTTT
CDR3aa: CAISVRAGDGTEAFF

j_gene: TRBJ2-3
v_gene: TRBV6-1
d_gene: TRBD2
abundance: NA
CDR3nt: TGTGCCAGCAGTGCCTCCGGGACTATCAATACGCAGTATTTT
CDR3aa: CASSASGTINTQYF

j_gene: TRBJ2-5
v_gene: TRBV20-1
d_gene: NA
abundance: NA
CDR3nt: TGCAGTGCAGAGTTCGGTCAAAACACCCAGTACTTC
CDR3aa: CSAEFGQNTQYF

j_gene: TRBJ1-1
v_gene: TRBV28
d_gene: TRBD1
abundance: NA
CDR3nt: TGTGCCAGCCGAACAGGGGGGGTTGAAACTTTCTTT
CDR3aa: CASRTGGVETFF

j_gene: TRBJ2-3
v_gene: TRBV21-1
d_gene: NA
abundance: NA
CDR3nt: TGTGCCAGCTTTCACAGGTCCACAGATACGCAGTATTTT
CDR3aa: CASFHRSTDTQYF

j_gene: TRBJ2-5
v_gene: TRBV5-1
d_gene: NA
abundance: NA
CDR3nt: TGCGCCAGCGGCGTACAGGGAGGAGGGGAGACCCAGTACTTC
CDR3aa: CASGVQGGGETQYF

j_gene: TRBJ2-1
v_gene: TRBV27
d_gene: NA
abundance: NA
CDR3nt: TGTGCCAGCAGTTTGGATTTCGTAGAGCAGTTCTTC
CDR3aa: CASSLDFVEQFF

j_gene: TRBJ2-1
v_gene: TRBV28
d_gene: TRBD2
abundance: NA
CDR3nt: TGTGCCAGCAGTTCCCCATCCCCCGAGCGGGGGTACAATGAGCAGTTCTTC
CDR3aa: CASSSPSPERGYNEQFF

j_gene: TRBJ2-5
v_gene: TRBV29-1
d_gene: TRBD2
abundance: few
CDR3nt: TGCAGCGACATCGGACTAGAAGAGACCCAGTACTTC
CDR3aa: CSDIGLEETQYF

j_gene: TRBJ1-2
v_gene: TRBV5-4
d_gene: TRBD1
abundance: NA
CDR3nt: TGTGCCAGCAGCATGGGACAGGGGGCATCCCCTAACTATGGCTACACCTTC
CDR3aa: CASSMGQGASPNYGYTF

j_gene: TRBJ2-1
v_gene: TRBV18
d_gene: NA
abundance: NA
CDR3nt: TGTGCCAGCTCACCAAGAAGTGCCTTGGACAATGAGCAGTTCTTC
CDR3aa: CASSPRSALDNEQFF

j_gene: TRBJ2-3
v_gene: TRBV7-3
d_gene: TRBD1
abundance: NA
CDR3nt: TGTGCCAGCAGCATCACAGGGGGGAGGACAGATACGCAGTATTTT
CDR3aa: CASSITGGRTDTQYF

j_gene: TRBJ2-2
v_gene: TRBV28
d_gene: TRBD2
abundance: NA
CDR3nt: TGTGCCAGCAGTGCCCGACTAGCGGGAGCCGGGGAGCTGTTTTTT
CDR3aa: CASSARLAGAGELFF

j_gene: TRBJ1-4
v_gene: TRBV5-1
d_gene: TRBD1
abundance: NA
CDR3nt: TGCGCCAGCAGCTTGCTGGGACAGGGGGCCGAAAAACTGTTTTTT
CDR3aa: CASSLLGQGAEKLFF

j_gene: TRBJ1-4
v_gene: TRBV20-1
d_gene: TRBD1
abundance: few
CDR3nt: TGCAGTGCTAGAGACCTACAGGGGGGACATGAAAAACTGTTTTTT
CDR3aa: CSARDLQGGHEKLFF

j_gene: TRBJ2-1
v_gene: TRBV9
d_gene: TRBD1
abundance: few
CDR3nt: TGTGCCAGCAGCGTAAAAGGACAGGGGTACAATGAGCAGTTCTTC
CDR3aa: CASSVKGQGYNEQFF

j_gene: TRBJ2-5
v_gene: TRBV5-1
d_gene: NA
abundance: many
CDR3nt: TGTGCCAGCAGTTTGGCCAGGGAGACCCAGTACTTC
CDR3aa: CASSLARETQYF

j_gene: TRBJ2-3
v_gene: TRBV12-3/TRBV12-4
d_gene: TRBD2
abundance: NA
CDR3nt: TGTGCCAGCAGTTTAAGGCCTAGCGGGGGCACAGATACGCAGTATTTT
CDR3aa: CASSLRPSGGTDTQYF

j_gene: TRBJ2-1
v_gene: TRBV20-1
d_gene: NA
abundance: NA
CDR3nt: TGCAGTGCTAGAGATCATCGGGATGAGCAGTTCTTC
CDR3aa: CSARDHRDEQFF

j_gene: TRBJ1-1
v_gene: TRBV29-1
d_gene: NA
abundance: few
CDR3nt: TGCAGCGTTTCGGACGGAAACACTGAAGCTTTCTTT
CDR3aa: CSVSDGNTEAFF

j_gene: TRBJ2-3
v_gene: TRBV28
d_gene: TRBD1
abundance: NA
CDR3nt: TGTGCCAGCACTTTAGGGGACAGGGGGAGGGCAGATACGCAGTATTTT
CDR3aa: CASTLGDRGRADTQYF

j_gene: TRBJ1-4
v_gene: TRBV28
d_gene: NA
abundance: few
CDR3nt: TGTGCCAGCAGTCCCACAGAATCGGGGAAGGAAAAACTGTTTTTT
CDR3aa: CASSPTESGKEKLFF

j_gene: TRBJ2-5
v_gene: TRBV5-1
d_gene: NA
abundance: many
CDR3nt: TGTGCCAGCAGCCCTGATCAAGAGACCCAGTACTTC
CDR3aa: CASSPDQETQYF

j_gene: TRBJ1-1
v_gene: TRBV28
d_gene: NA
abundance: NA
CDR3nt: TGTGCCAGCAGTTTATCCGGGTGGGGCAGGGGGAACACTGAAGCTTTCTTT
CDR3aa: CASSLSGWGRGNTEAFF

j_gene: TRBJ2-4
v_gene: TRBV11-2
d_gene: NA
abundance: NA
CDR3nt: TGTGCCAGCAGCTTAGATGGACTAGCCAAAAACATTCAGTACTTC
CDR3aa: CASSLDGLAKNIQYF

j_gene: TRBJ1-1
v_gene: TRBV20-1
d_gene: NA
abundance: many
CDR3nt: TGCAGTGCTAGAAGCAGGGGCTTTGAAGCTTTCTTT
CDR3aa: CSARSRGFEAFF